The clone carrying this T cell receptor beta chain was recorded once. The sample carries other DNA sequences with the same CDR3. Original data processing: Estimated nucleated cell counts came from reference gene primer amplification. Profiling relied on immunoSEQ multiplex PCR, and the TCRdb table lists in-frame clones only, not all of them. V and J calls and clone size follow that table, whereas D and trimming were derived from the DNA. The sample holds 150,000 to 200,000 clones, 65% to 85% seen once. The data derive from a study of blood T cell repertoires in COVID-19. The germline V and J ends were trimmed by 1 base and 3 bases, with 11 bases remaining between them. This CDR3 region has 15 residues. Germline CDR1 LNHDA, CDR2 SQIVND (reference sequence). Participants' own reports of clinical history determined their cohort assignment. Exposed participants came across a COVID-19 case within 2 weeks before study entry.

The clonotype comes from a man aged 70-80 years who had been exposed to COVID-19. The chain carries TRBV19 and TRBJ2-3, with D possibly matching TRBD2 (5 bases). Sequencing used PBMCs or T cells enriched from blood (not recorded which). CDR3 sequence: CASSIVAGGTDTQYF. For the CDR3, the DNA is TGTGCCAGTAGTATAGTGGCGGGTGGGACAGATACGCAGTATTTT.